These T cell receptor beta chains were read from a single sample in a study of blood T cell repertoires in COVID-19. Measured with immunoSEQ multiplex PCR; TCRdb has only the in-frame clones, and not every one. The sample holds around 300,000 clones; around 89% are singletons and the top ten take approximately 4.5%. Material: PBMCs or T cells enriched from blood (not recorded which). All receptors come from a woman younger than 30 with acute COVID-19. Each CDR3 is given with its conserved first and last residue. The order of the fields is D gene, V gene, J gene, CDR3 protein, CDR3 DNA. D genes are given only for firm matches.

D: .
V: TRBV9
J: TRBJ2-5
CDR3: CASSVVGAGETQYF
DNA: TGTGCCAGCAGCGTAGTGGGGGCAGGGGAGACCCAGTACTTC

D: TRBD1
V: TRBV18
J: TRBJ2-5
CDR3: CASSTQISGQGSQETQYF
DNA: TGTGCCAGCTCAACCCAAATTTCAGGACAGGGGAGCCAAGAGACCCAGTACTTC

D: .
V: TRBV18
J: TRBJ2-5
CDR3: CASSSAGRETQYF
DNA: TGTGCCAGCTCATCCGCAGGCAGGGAGACCCAGTACTTC

D: .
V: TRBV28
J: TRBJ1-2
CDR3: CASSLLQNYGYTF
DNA: TGTGCCAGCAGTTTATTACAGAACTATGGCTACACCTTC

D: TRBD1
V: TRBV6-5
J: TRBJ1-2
CDR3: CASGEGQDNYGYTF
DNA: TGTGCCAGCGGGGAGGGACAGGATAACTATGGCTACACCTTC

D: .
V: TRBV30
J: TRBJ1-1
CDR3: CAWSVLLSEAFF
DNA: TGTGCCTGGAGTGTACTACTCAGTGAAGCTTTCTTT

D: TRBD2
V: TRBV5-1
J: TRBJ2-2
CDR3: CASSRLAGGHTGELFF
DNA: TGCGCCAGCAGCAGACTAGCGGGAGGACACACCGGGGAGCTGTTTTTT

D: TRBD2
V: TRBV11-2
J: TRBJ2-1
CDR3: CASSSGLAENYNEQFF
DNA: TGTGCCAGCAGCTCAGGACTAGCGGAGAACTACAATGAGCAGTTCTTC

D: TRBD1
V: TRBV7-9
J: TRBJ2-3
CDR3: CASSPTGAGADTQYF
DNA: TGTGCCAGCAGCCCGACAGGGGCAGGAGCGGATACGCAGTATTTT

D: TRBD1
V: TRBV28
J: TRBJ1-2
CDR3: CASSSDRGRIGYTF
DNA: TGTGCCAGCAGTTCCGACAGGGGGCGGATCGGCTACACCTTC

D: .
V: TRBV4-1
J: TRBJ2-7
CDR3: CASSQDSEQYF
DNA: TGCGCCAGCAGCCAAGATAGCGAGCAGTACTTC

D: .
V: TRBV5-1
J: TRBJ1-1
CDR3: CASEPGHKNTEAFF
DNA: TGCGCCAGCGAGCCGGGACATAAGAACACTGAAGCTTTCTTT

D: TRBD1
V: TRBV19
J: TRBJ2-3
CDR3: CASSIGGQGSYTQYF
DNA: TGTGCCAGTAGTATAGGGGGACAGGGATCATATACGCAGTATTTT

D: .
V: TRBV20-1
J: TRBJ1-1
CDR3: CSASYHVGSTEAFF
DNA: TGCAGTGCTAGTTACCATGTAGGGAGCACTGAAGCTTTCTTT

D: TRBD2
V: TRBV7-9
J: TRBJ2-3
CDR3: CASSRLAPHTQYF
DNA: TGTGCCAGCAGCCGACTAGCGCCCCATACGCAGTATTTT

D: .
V: TRBV5-1
J: TRBJ1-1
CDR3: CASSLAPGVNTEAFF
DNA: TGCGCCAGCAGCTTGGCGCCAGGGGTGAACACTGAAGCTTTCTTT

D: .
V: TRBV7-9
J: TRBJ1-2
CDR3: CASSLGGGYDYTF
DNA: TGTGCCAGCAGCTTAGGGGGCGGATATGACTACACCTTC

D: .
V: TRBV28
J: TRBJ1-2
CDR3: CASSQTSQNYGYTF
DNA: TGTGCCAGCAGCCAAACGTCACAGAACTATGGCTACACCTTC

D: TRBD2
V: TRBV9
J: TRBJ2-1
CDR3: CASSVAGLAGLSEQFF
DNA: TGTGCCAGCAGCGTAGCAGGTCTAGCGGGACTTAGTGAGCAGTTCTTC

D: TRBD1
V: TRBV6-2/TRBV6-3
J: TRBJ1-1
CDR3: CASSVTTGEGTEAFF
DNA: TGTGCCAGCAGTGTAACCACAGGGGAAGGCACTGAAGCTTTCTTT

D: TRBD2
V: TRBV12-3/TRBV12-4
J: TRBJ2-1
CDR3: CASRRTSDNEQFF
DNA: TGTGCCAGCAGGCGGACTAGCGACAATGAGCAGTTCTTC

D: TRBD2
V: TRBV5-4
J: TRBJ2-1
CDR3: CASSQPPGLAASSYNEQFF
DNA: TGTGCCAGCAGCCAACCCCCGGGACTAGCGGCTAGCTCCTACAATGAGCAGTTCTTC